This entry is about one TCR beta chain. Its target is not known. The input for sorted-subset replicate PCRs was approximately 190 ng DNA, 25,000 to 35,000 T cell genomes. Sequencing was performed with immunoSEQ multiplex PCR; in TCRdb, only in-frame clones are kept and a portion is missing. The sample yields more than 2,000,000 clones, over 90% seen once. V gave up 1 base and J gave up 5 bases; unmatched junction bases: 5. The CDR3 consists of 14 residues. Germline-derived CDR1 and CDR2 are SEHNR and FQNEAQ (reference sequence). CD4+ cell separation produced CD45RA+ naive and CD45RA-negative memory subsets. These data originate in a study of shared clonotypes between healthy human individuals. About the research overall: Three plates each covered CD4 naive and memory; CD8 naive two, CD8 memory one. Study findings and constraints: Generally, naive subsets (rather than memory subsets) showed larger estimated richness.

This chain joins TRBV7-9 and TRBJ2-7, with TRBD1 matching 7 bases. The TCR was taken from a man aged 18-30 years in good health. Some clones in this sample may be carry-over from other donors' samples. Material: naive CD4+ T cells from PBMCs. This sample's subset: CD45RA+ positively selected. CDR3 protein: CASSLGQGSDEQYF. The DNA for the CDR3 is TGTGCCAGCAGCTTAGGACAGGGATCTGACGAGCAGTACTTC.